Listed below are T cell receptor beta chains from one sample, sequenced in a study of T cell responses to AZD1222 COVID-19 vaccine. Assay: immunoSEQ multiplex PCR; the TCRdb copy retains only in-frame clones and omits some. The sample includes 150,000 to 200,000 clones, 85% to 95% of them seen just once. Sequenced material: peripheral blood, taken on day 0 of AZD1222 vaccination. These receptors all come from an adult in good health. Both conserved end residues are part of each CDR3. D genes are given only for firm matches. Clone size appears in some rows only: once, few, many, or a class for an expanded clone.

V gene	clone size	D gene	J gene	CDR3 DNA	CDR3 protein
TRBV28	-	-	TRBJ1-4	TGTGCCAGCAGTTTTCGTGGAAAAACGGATGAAAAACTGTTTTTT	CASSFRGKTDEKLFF
TRBV19	-	-	TRBJ1-6	TGTGCCAGTAGTAACCCCCCCGTGGAACCCCTCCACTTT	CASSNPPVEPLHF
TRBV9	once	-	TRBJ1-1	TGTGCCAGCGGTGGTCTGGGGTCGAACACTGAAGCTTTCTTT	CASGGLGSNTEAFF
TRBV4-2	once	-	TRBJ1-4	TGTGCCAGCAGCCAAGATGGTCGTTGGGGGGGAGAAAATGAAAAACTGTTTTTT	CASSQDGRWGGENEKLFF
TRBV27	once	-	TRBJ1-4	TGTGCCAGCAGTTTATTTTCTCAATCGGTGGGTGAAAAACTGTTTTTT	CASSLFSQSVGEKLFF
TRBV5-1	-	-	TRBJ2-6	TGCGCCAGCAGCCGGGACTTGGCTGGGGCCAACGTCCTGACTTTC	CASSRDLAGANVLTF
TRBV6-4	-	TRBD2	TRBJ2-3	TGTGCCAGCAGTGAACAGCGGGACACAGATACGCAGTATTTT	CASSEQRDTDTQYF
TRBV5-6	-	-	TRBJ1-5	TGTGCCAGCAGCTTAGAACGGTATAGCAATCAGCCCCAGCATTTT	CASSLERYSNQPQHF
TRBV5-4	-	-	TRBJ2-2	TGTGCCAGCAGACCGGAAGGGGGTGGCGGGGAGCTGTTTTTT	CASRPEGGGGELFF
TRBV6-1	few	-	TRBJ1-1	TGTGCCAGCAGTGAAAGGGGACTGGGGACTGAAGCTTTCTTT	CASSERGLGTEAFF
TRBV3-1/TRBV3-2	-	-	TRBJ1-5	TGTGCCAGCAGCCAAGATGGGGGACGGACCCTCAATCAGCCCCAGCATTTT	CASSQDGGRTLNQPQHF
TRBV11-2	-	TRBD1	TRBJ1-2	TGTGCCAGCAGCTCCACGGACAGGGGGCTGGAAGGCTACACCTTC	CASSSTDRGLEGYTF
TRBV28	-	-	TRBJ1-4	TGTGCCAGCAGTTTAGAGGGAGGACTGTTTTTT	CASSLEGGLFF
TRBV4-3	-	TRBD1	TRBJ2-7	TGCGCCAGCAGCACCCGGACAGGAGGCGAGCAGTACTTC	CASSTRTGGEQYF
TRBV19	-	-	TRBJ2-1	TGTGCCAGTAGCAGGCAGGAGTACAATGAGCAGTTCTTC	CASSRQEYNEQFF
TRBV30	-	-	TRBJ2-3	TGTGCCTGGTCCCCTAGCACAGATACGCAGTATTTT	CAWSPSTDTQYF
TRBV12-3/TRBV12-4	-	-	TRBJ2-1	TGTGCCATCACAAGTTGGGGCAATGAGCAGTTCTTC	CAITSWGNEQFF
TRBV29-1	-	-	TRBJ1-1	TGCAGCGTTGATCTCCAGGGGTGGACTGAAGCTTTCTTT	CSVDLQGWTEAFF
TRBV7-9	-	-	TRBJ1-1	TGTGCCAGCAGCTTTTTAGGGGCAGACACTGAAGCTTTCTTT	CASSFLGADTEAFF
TRBV5-1	-	TRBD1	TRBJ2-7	TGCGCCAGCAGCTCGTTACAGGGGGACGAGCAGTACTTC	CASSSLQGDEQYF
TRBV7-9	-	-	TRBJ1-1	TGTGCCAGCAGCCCTACGGACAGACACACTGAAGCTTTCTTT	CASSPTDRHTEAFF
TRBV18	-	-	TRBJ2-7	TGTGCCAGCTCACCAGACCGAGGGCCTTCCTCCTACGAGCAGTACTTC	CASSPDRGPSSYEQYF
TRBV7-9	once	-	TRBJ1-1	TGTGCCAGCAGTCCCCGACAGAACACTGAAGCTTTCTTT	CASSPRQNTEAFF
TRBV6-6	-	-	TRBJ1-5	TGTGCCAGCGCAGAAGGATTTAGCAATCAGCCCCAGCATTTT	CASAEGFSNQPQHF
TRBV11-2	-	-	TRBJ2-7	TGTGCCAGCAGCTCCCTGACTAGATTCTACGAGCAGTACTTC	CASSSLTRFYEQYF
TRBV7-9	-	-	TRBJ1-3	TGTGCCAGCAGCTTTCCCCGAGATTTCGCTGGAAACACCATATATTTT	CASSFPRDFAGNTIYF
TRBV19	-	TRBD1	TRBJ2-3	TGTGCCAGTAGGACAGGGGGATACACAGATACGCAGTATTTT	CASRTGGYTDTQYF
TRBV4-1	-	-	TRBJ1-5	TGCGCCAGCAGCCAAGGGGATCAGCCCCAGCATTTT	CASSQGDQPQHF
TRBV4-1	once	-	TRBJ1-3	TGCGCCAGCAGCCAAGGGGACATAGTATTAAGAAACACCATATATTTT	CASSQGDIVLRNTIYF
TRBV20-1	-	-	TRBJ1-1	TGCAGTGCTTATATGAACACTGAAGCTTTCTTT	CSAYMNTEAFF
TRBV25-1	once	TRBD1	TRBJ2-3	TGTGCCAGCAGTGCCCCAGGGGGCCGGCGTACGCAGTATTTT	CASSAPGGRRTQYF
TRBV14	-	TRBD2	TRBJ2-7	TGTGCCAGCAGCCCTCGGACTAGCGGGGGGGCCGGGCAGTACTTC	CASSPRTSGGAGQYF
TRBV30	-	-	TRBJ1-2	TGTGCCTGGAGTGTAGGGGCGGCCCCGGACACCTTC	CAWSVGAAPDTF
TRBV28	-	-	TRBJ1-5	TGTGCCAGCAGTCCCCCGACAGGCCCCAATCAGCCCCAGCATTTT	CASSPPTGPNQPQHF
TRBV12-3/TRBV12-4	-	-	TRBJ2-1	TGTGCCAGCAGTTTATGGGGCTATGAGCAGTTCTTC	CASSLWGYEQFF
TRBV5-1	-	-	TRBJ2-7	TGCGCCAGCAGCTCCTTTGGGTCGGGGGGCTCCCCCTACGAGCAGTACTTC	CASSSFGSGGSPYEQYF
TRBV18	-	TRBD2	TRBJ2-2	TGTGCCAGCTCACCGGCTGCGGGGGGCAAGAACACCGGGGAGCTGTTTTTT	CASSPAAGGKNTGELFF
TRBV5-6	-	-	TRBJ1-3	TGTGCCAGCACCTCTTGGGGGACCTCTGGAAACACCATATATTTT	CASTSWGTSGNTIYF
TRBV6-5	-	-	TRBJ2-7	TGTGCCAGCAGTTACTCGATTAACAGTATGCTCTACGAGCAGTACTTC	CASSYSINSMLYEQYF
TRBV7-9	-	TRBD1	TRBJ1-6	TGTGCCAGCAGCTTAGAGACAGGGGGTAATTCACCCCTCCACTTT	CASSLETGGNSPLHF
TRBV7-2	-	TRBD1	TRBJ1-5	TGTGCCAGCAGCCCCTCAGGGGGTGATCAGCCCCAGCATTTT	CASSPSGGDQPQHF
TRBV5-1	-	-	TRBJ1-2	TGCGCCAGCAGCGATGGCGTAGGCGACAGCTATGGCTACACCTTC	CASSDGVGDSYGYTF
TRBV5-1	few	TRBD1	TRBJ1-6	TGCGCCAGCAGCTTGGGACAGGGGAGTAATTCACCCCTCCACTTT	CASSLGQGSNSPLHF
TRBV12-3/TRBV12-4	once	-	TRBJ2-1	TGTGCCAGCAGCGTGACGCACAATGAGCAGTTCTTC	CASSVTHNEQFF
TRBV7-9	-	TRBD2	TRBJ2-3	TGTGCCAGCAGCTTTAATCTAGCGGGGAGCCTCGGGCAGTATTTT	CASSFNLAGSLGQYF
TRBV24-1	-	TRBD2	TRBJ2-4	TGTGCCACCAGTGATACTAGCGTCTCCAAAAACATTCAGTACTTC	CATSDTSVSKNIQYF
TRBV10-3	-	-	TRBJ1-3	TGTGCCATCAGTGAGGTACCGACCTCTGGAAACACCATATATTTT	CAISEVPTSGNTIYF
TRBV5-1	-	-	TRBJ1-5	TGCGCCAGCAGCTTGGGGCAGGGGCGCGATCAGCCCCAGCATTTT	CASSLGQGRDQPQHF
TRBV6-5	-	TRBD2	TRBJ2-7	TGTGCCAGCAGTTACTCGGGGCGGGGGGACTACGAGCAGTACTTC	CASSYSGRGDYEQYF
TRBV20-1	-	-	TRBJ1-1	TGCAGTGCTAGTGGCAGGGCGAAGAACACTGAAGCTTTCTTT	CSASGRAKNTEAFF
TRBV4-2	-	-	TRBJ1-2	TGTGCCAGCAGCCAAAACAGAGACTATGGCTACACCTTC	CASSQNRDYGYTF